This T cell receptor beta chain comes out of a study of vaccination and CD4 T cells after COVID-19. Study background: Stimulation used overlapping spike peptides from SARS-CoV-2, HCoV-NL63, HCoV-OC43 and HCoV-229E.

Germline V lookup: CDR1 MNHNS, CDR2 SASEGT. CDR3 length: 13 amino acids. Trimming left V 6 bases short and J 5 bases short, with 14 bases between. A note on this clonotype: Its target is not known.

Sequenced with the Oncomine TCR Beta short-read assay was DNA taken from cultured CD4+ T cells. Each CDR3 protein gets one entry after TCRdb re-called the PCR reads with MiXCR. The sample shows more than 6,000 distinct CDR3 sequences, roughly 70% of them seen only once. Treatment described: 10-day PBMC culture with coronavirus spike peptide pools or control peptides (ViraFEST assay). With peptide pools, ViraFEST first expanded antigen-specific T cells and afterwards sequenced their TCRs. Positive tests by PCR, dated March to December 2020, predated US Alpha, Beta and Delta variants. The TCR was taken from a human donor who had recovered from COVID-19. The sample comprised CD4+ T cells from blood, cultured in vitro. This chain uses TRBV6-1 with TRBJ2-7; TRBD2 is a possible D gene (6 bases). The CDR3 DNA reads TGTGCCAGCAGCCGACTAGAGTCCCACGAGCAGTACTTC. This sequence encodes CASSRLESHEQYF.